What follows are 24 T cell receptor beta chains derived from one specimen sequenced in a study of siplizumab effects on memory and regulatory T cells. The table came from immunoSEQ multiplex PCR; TCRdb's copy has only in-frame clones and leaves some out. The repertoire holds approximately 65,000 clones, roughly 80% seen once, with 3.5% to 4% in the top ten. Sequencing was carried out using memory CD4+ T cells sorted from blood. These receptors came from a human donor in good health.

In its sample, this clone was seen once. The CDR3 sequence is CASGIGSHNGELFF. CDR3 in DNA: TGTGCCAGCGGCATTGGAAGTCACAACGGGGAGCTGTTTTTT. This chain uses TRBV2 with TRBJ2-2; no firm D call. V was pared by 8 bases and J by 7 bases, with 17 bases between. Germline V gene data show CDR1 as SNHLY and CDR2 as FYNNEI. This CDR3 spans 14 amino acids.

The chain employs TRBV5-1 and TRBJ1-4, with TRBD1 identical over 7 bases. The germline CDR1 and CDR2 sequences are SGHRS and YFSETQ. The V segment lost 4 bases and the J segment 7 bases; nucleotides outside the gene matches: 7. The CDR3 runs to 14 residues. For the CDR3, the DNA is TGCGCCAGCAGCGCCGGGACAGCAAGTGAAAAACTGTTTTTT. It encodes CASSAGTASEKLFF.

The chain has TRBV5-4 and TRBJ1-1; D perhaps matches TRBD1 (6 bases). This CDR3 has 15 residues. CDR1 is SGHNT and CDR2 is YYREEE in the germline V gene (reference sequence). The V and J ends lost 4 bases and 6 bases respectively, with 19 bases between them. This CDR3 reads CASSALNSGDPEAFF. The CDR3 nucleotides read TGTGCCAGCAGCGCACTCAATTCAGGGGACCCTGAAGCTTTCTTT. Together with reference TRBV5-4 and TRBJ1-1, the CDR3 gives the full variable domain: ETGVTQSPTHLIKTRGQQVTLRCSSQSGHNTVSWYQQALGQGPQFIFQYYREEENGRGNFPPRFSGLQFPNYSSELNVNALELDDSALYLCASSALNSGDPEAFFGQGTRLTVV.

This sequence joins TRBV7-9 and TRBJ1-1; no clear D gene. V shed 4 bases and J shed 4 bases, with 10 bases lying between them. The CDR3 has 13 amino acids. Germline lookup yields CDR1 SEHNR and CDR2 FQNEAQ (reference sequence). The CDR3 loop reads CASSSQRSTEAFF. CDR3 nucleotides: TGTGCCAGCAGCTCCCAAAGATCCACTGAAGCTTTCTTT.

The genes are TRBV11-2 and TRBJ2-5; D is uncertain. The end of the DNA aligns better with TRBJ2-7, so the J call may be wrong. The germline gives CDR1 SGHAT, CDR2 FQNNGV. This CDR3 comprises 15 residues. The CDR3 here is CASSVPTAVLDEQYF. CDR3 nucleotides: TGTGCCAGCAGCGTTCCAACCGCAGTTCTTGACGAGCAGTACTTC.

With respect to this clone: The sample has other DNA sequences that encode this CDR3 too. The chain joins TRBV7-2 to TRBJ2-7; TRBD1 is a possible D gene (5 bases). The CDR3 extends over 13 amino acids. The V gene's germline CDR1 is SGHTA and CDR2 FQGNSA. The germline V and J ends were trimmed by 1 base and 2 bases, with 6 bases remaining between them. Written as DNA, the CDR3 is TGTGCCAGCAGCTTAGGCAGGGCCTACGAGCAGTACTTC. Protein product: CASSLGRAYEQYF. The whole variable domain, remainder taken from reference TRBV7-2 and TRBJ2-7, is GAGVSQSPSNKVTEKGKDVELRCDPISGHTALYWYRQSLGQGLEFLIYFQGNSAPDKSGLPSDRFSAERTGGSVSTLTIQRTQQEDSAVYLCASSLGRAYEQYFGPGTRLTVT.

The sample holds one count of this clone. The chain uses TRBV6-6 and TRBJ2-2, with no clear D. The V gene's germline CDR1 is MNHNY and CDR2 SVGAGI (reference sequence). The CDR3 sequence is 13 residues long. With 4 bases removed from V and 4 bases from J, the gap between germline ends came to 7 bases. DNA for the CDR3: TGTGCCAGCAGTTCGCAGATCACCGGGGAGCTGTTTTTT. It specifies CASSSQITGELFF.

The rearrangement links TRBV18 to TRBJ1-5; D gene unclear. The length of the CDR3 is 15 residues. Germline V gene lookup returns CDR1 KGHSH and CDR2 LQKENI. The V and J ends lost 4 bases and 1 base respectively, with 11 bases between them. The CDR3 DNA follows: TGTGCCAGCTCACAAGGTAGTGGGAGCAATCAGCCCCAGCATTTT. Residues: CASSQGSGSNQPQHF.

The V and J genes are TRBV9 and TRBJ2-5, with 9 bases identical to TRBD2. V lost 0 bases to trimming and J lost 2 bases; unmatched junction nucleotides: 8. Germline values: CDR1 SGDLS, CDR2 YYNGEE. This CDR3 is built from 17 residues. CDR3: CASSVAPGSGGQETQYF. In nucleotides, the CDR3 is TGTGCCAGCAGCGTAGCCCCCGGGAGCGGGGGGCAAGAGACCCAGTACTTC.

The V call is TRBV7-3, the J call TRBJ1-3; D gene unclear. CDR1 is SGHTA, CDR2 FQGTGA, per germline. The CDR3 extends over 13 amino acids. The V end lost 6 bases, the J end lost 2 bases, and 8 bases lay between the germline ends. CDR3 DNA sequence: TGTGCCAGCAGTCCCTCGGCTGGAAACACCATATATTTT. This encodes CASSPSAGNTIYF.

The CDR3 loop reads CASSYPRGSTDTQYF. The CDR3 nucleotides read TGTGCCAGCAGTTACCCACGAGGAAGCACAGATACGCAGTATTTT. The chain combines TRBV6-6 with TRBJ2-3; no clear D. Trimming stripped 2 bases from V and 0 bases from J, with 9 bases between. The germline gives CDR1 MNHNY, CDR2 SVGAGI (reference sequence). The CDR3 length is 15 residues.

This clone was found a few times. This sequence joins TRBV10-3 and TRBJ2-3; 7 bases match TRBD1. This CDR3 is 14 amino acids long. Germline loops: CDR1 ENHRY, CDR2 SYGVKD. Trimming cost V 10 bases and J 4 bases; bases outside gene matches: 11. The CDR3 DNA is TGTGCCACCCAGGGGGACCGACAGGCAGATACGCAGTATTTT. This codes for CATQGDRQADTQYF.

The chain combines TRBV7-2 with TRBJ2-3, with D unclear. CDR1 and CDR2 (germline): SGHTA, FQGNSA. The CDR3 is made up of 16 amino acids. V lost 1 base and J 4 bases, leaving 15 bases between the germline ends. CDR3 in DNA: TGTGCCAGCAGCTTAGTTTCCTATAGTCGGGCAGATACGCAGTATTTT. Its protein is CASSLVSYSRADTQYF.

The chain has TRBV6-6 and TRBJ1-2; a possible D gene is TRBD1 (5 bases). V was shortened by 5 bases and J by 3 bases, with 13 bases between the two germline ends. CDR1 is MNHNY and CDR2 is SVGAGI in the germline V gene (reference sequence). The CDR3 runs to 14 residues. The CDR3 region is CASSAAGTDYGYTF. CDR3 nucleotides: TGTGCCAGCAGTGCGGCCGGGACCGACTATGGCTACACCTTC.

This chain joins TRBV28 and TRBJ2-5; the D is unclear. The germline V gene has CDR1 MDHEN and CDR2 SYDVKM. The CDR3 length is 12 residues. Trimming pared 5 bases from V and 4 bases from J, leaving 8 bases between. The CDR3: CASSPVGETQYF. DNA for the CDR3: TGTGCCAGCAGTCCGGTCGGAGAGACCCAGTACTTC.

The sample holds one count of this clone. This chain joins TRBV18 and TRBJ1-1; D is undetermined. The V end was cut by 3 bases, the J end by 6 bases, with 17 bases between. Germline V gene lookup returns CDR1 KGHSH and CDR2 LQKENI. This CDR3 comprises 15 residues. The CDR3 loop is CASSPGVTWLSEAFF. CDR3 nucleotide sequence: TGTGCCAGCTCACCCGGGGTCACTTGGTTGTCTGAAGCTTTCTTT. The entire variable domain, with the rest obtained from reference TRBV18 and TRBJ1-1, is as follows: NAGVMQNPRHLVRRRGQEARLRCSPMKGHSHVYWYRQLPEEGLKFMVYLQKENIIDESGMPKERFSAEFPKEGPSILRIQQVVRGDSAAYFCASSPGVTWLSEAFFGQGTRLTVV.

This clone was counted a few times. The chain recombines TRBV14 with TRBJ1-2, with D possibly being TRBD1 (5 bases). Germline lookup yields CDR1 SGHDN and CDR2 FVKESK. Trimming removed 0 bases at V and 3 bases at J, with 8 bases between. The CDR3 is made up of 14 amino acids. CDR3 sequence: CASSQDQGYYGYTF. The CDR3 DNA reads as TGTGCCAGCAGCCAAGATCAGGGATACTATGGCTACACCTTC.

The V and J genes are TRBV5-1 and TRBJ1-1, with D hard to call. Trimming left V 2 bases short and J 1 base short, with 12 bases between. The germline CDR1 and CDR2 sequences are SGHRS and YFSETQ. The CDR3 contains 15 residues. The CDR3 protein is CASSLPNSPNTEAFF. CDR3 sequence (DNA): TGCGCCAGCAGCTTACCGAATAGTCCGAACACTGAAGCTTTCTTT.

V usage is TRBV10-3 and J usage is TRBJ2-5; D is unclear. The V end was cut by 4 bases, the J end by 4 bases, with 13 bases between. CDR1 and CDR2 (germline): ENHRY, SYGVKD. This CDR3 spans 14 amino acids. The CDR3 DNA reads as TGTGCCATCAGTGGTTGGCAGAACTTAGAGACCCAGTACTTC. Residues: CAISGWQNLETQYF.

This clone was counted between two and nine times. This rearrangement joins TRBV27 to TRBJ1-5; D remains unclear. Trimming removed 9 bases from V and 4 bases from J, with 4 bases in between. CDR1 and CDR2 (germline): MNHEY, SMNVEV (reference sequence). The length of the CDR3 is 10 residues. CDR3 loop: CARLNQPQHF. CDR3 in DNA: TGTGCCAGGCTAAATCAGCCCCAGCATTTT.

The V gene is TRBV10-3, the J gene TRBJ1-2; 8 positions match TRBD1. Germline CDR1 reads ENHRY; CDR2 reads SYGVKD. The CDR3 is made up of 17 amino acids. J was trimmed by 0 bases and V by 6 bases; bases with no gene match: 12. CDR3 in DNA: TGTGCCATCAGCGGGACAGGAAATGGTCTCTCTAACTATGGCTACACCTTC. Amino acids: CAISGTGNGLSNYGYTF.

This chain joins TRBV5-1 and TRBJ1-2; the match to TRBD1 covers 7 bases. CDR3 size: 16 residues. V trimming: 4 bases; J trimming: 5 bases; junction bases outside the gene matches: 14. From germline, CDR1 is SGHRS and CDR2 YFSETQ. CDR3 amino acids: CASSLPLGGKGYGYTF. The DNA of the CDR3 is TGCGCCAGCAGCCTACCATTAGGGGGCAAAGGATATGGCTACACCTTC.

V usage is TRBV5-1 and J usage is TRBJ2-7; 7 nucleotides agree with TRBD1. This CDR3 has 15 residues. The germline V gene encodes CDR1 SGHRS and CDR2 YFSETQ. V was pared by 2 bases and J by 4 bases, with 9 bases of the junction left unmatched. The CDR3 sequence: CASSFPETGIYEQYF. The CDR3 DNA is TGCGCCAGCAGCTTCCCCGAGACAGGGATTTACGAGCAGTACTTC.

The J gene is TRBJ2-7, the V gene TRBV19; no clear D gene. This CDR3 contains 12 residues. Germline loops: CDR1 LNHDA, CDR2 SQIVND (reference sequence). V shed 6 bases and J shed 3 bases, with 9 bases lying between them. The CDR3 region is CASRAQSYEQYF. The CDR3 DNA sequence: TGTGCCAGTAGAGCCCAGAGCTACGAGCAGTACTTC.